This entry lists 27 T cell receptor beta chains sequenced from one sample in a study of shared clonotypes between healthy human individuals. Sequenced by immunoSEQ multiplex PCR; TCRdb stores in-frame clones only, minus some. This sample has around 620,000 clones; roughly 95% occur once, and the top ten carry over 0.09%. In the naive CD8 group, cells lacked CD45RO and were positively selected for CCR7, so terminally differentiated effector memory CD45RA+ cells were left out. Material: naive CD8+ T cells sorted from blood. These receptor sequences come from a woman in her 30s in good health.

The chain uses TRBV28 and TRBJ2-3; D uncertain. CDR3 length: 13 amino acids. The ends were cut back, 8 bases at V and 1 base at J, with 10 bases in the middle. Germline V lookup: CDR1 MDHEN, CDR2 SYDVKM. The CDR3 sequence: CASALHGTDTQYF. The DNA for the CDR3 is TGTGCCAGCGCCCTTCACGGCACAGATACGCAGTATTTT.

The chain couples TRBV5-6 to TRBJ2-2, with D unresolved. Trimming stripped 3 bases from V and 6 bases from J, with 9 bases between. Per germline, CDR1 SGHDT and CDR2 YYEEEE. The CDR3 has 13 residues. The CDR3 bases are TGTGCCAGCAGCTATCGGGCTTCCGGGGAGCTGTTTTTT. Translating it yields CASSYRASGELFF.

The V and J genes are TRBV30 and TRBJ1-2; D is undetermined. Germline V gene data show CDR1 as GTSNPN and CDR2 as SVGIG (reference sequence). Trimming removed 1 base from V and 7 bases from J, with 10 bases in between. The CDR3 is 12 residues long. CDR3 protein: CAWSAGSGGYTF. CDR3 in DNA: TGTGCCTGGAGTGCGGGGAGTGGTGGCTACACCTTC.

The V gene is TRBV6-5, the J gene TRBJ2-7; D may match TRBD1 or TRBD2 (5 bases each). V was pared by 6 bases and J by 7 bases, with 16 bases between. From germline, CDR1 is MNHEY and CDR2 SVGAGI. This CDR3 has 13 amino acids. CDR3 DNA: TGTGCCAGCAGCCTCGAGGGGATCGGGGAGCAGTACTTC. Its translation: CASSLEGIGEQYF.

This chain connects TRBV27 to TRBJ2-1, with D possibly being TRBD1 (6 bases). The CDR3 length is 14 residues. From germline, CDR1 is MNHEY and CDR2 SMNVEV (reference sequence). V lost 6 bases and J lost 3, with 12 bases in between. CDR3 region: CASSQGHLYNEQFF. In DNA form, the CDR3 reads TGTGCCAGCAGCCAGGGACATCTCTACAATGAGCAGTTCTTC.

The gene calls are TRBV6-5 and TRBJ2-3; maybe TRBD2 (6 bases). There are 15 residues in the CDR3. Trimming cost V 1 base and J 2 bases, with 10 bases left between them. Germline V CDR1 and CDR2: MNHEY, SVGAGI. CDR3 in DNA: TGTGCCAGCAGTTACTTAGGCGGGATCACAGATACGCAGTATTTT. Protein product: CASSYLGGITDTQYF.

Comments on this clone: This sample also contains other DNA sequences that code for the same CDR3. The J gene is TRBJ2-7, the V gene TRBV28; D not certain. Looked up from germline, CDR1 is MDHEN and CDR2 is SYDVKM. V was clipped by 4 bases and J by 1 base, with 5 bases between them. This CDR3 is built from 12 residues. The CDR3 DNA reads as TGTGCCAGCAGTTCCCGTTCCTACGAGCAGTACTTC. This codes for CASSSRSYEQYF.

Worth noting for this clone: The same CDR3 can be traced to other DNA sequences in this sample. The J gene is TRBJ2-7, the V gene TRBV27; D not resolved. The CDR3 runs to 13 residues. Trimming shortened V by 5 bases and J by 1 base, and 9 bases separated the two germline ends. The germline gives CDR1 MNHEY, CDR2 SMNVEV (reference sequence). CDR3 nucleotide sequence: TGTGCCAGCAGTCCTGGTGGATCCTACGAGCAGTACTTC. Translation: CASSPGGSYEQYF.

The rearrangement joins TRBV5-6 to TRBJ2-4; 15 bases are a match to TRBD2. V trimming: 4 bases; J trimming: 8 bases; junction bases outside the gene matches: 7. The CDR3 loop spans 16 amino acids. Germline-derived CDR1 and CDR2 are SGHDT and YYEEEE. In DNA, the CDR3 is TGTGCCAGCAGCCTGAGAGGACTAGCGGGAGGGTACATTCAGTACTTC. Translation gives CASSLRGLAGGYIQYF. The full variable domain, completed using reference TRBV5-6 and TRBJ2-4, is DAGVTQSPTHLIKTRGQQVTLRCSPKSGHDTVSWYQQALGQGPQFIFQYYEEEERQRGNFPDRFSGHQFPNYSSELNVNALLLGDSALYLCASSLRGLAGGYIQYFGAGTRLSVL.

The genes are TRBV11-2 and TRBJ2-7, with 11 positions matching TRBD1. V dropped 5 bases and J dropped 3; count of bases not matched to a gene: 9. Germline V gene sequence: CDR1 SGHAT, CDR2 FQNNGV. CDR3 length equals 16 residues. The CDR3 DNA is TGTGCCAGCAGCCCCACCGGACAGGGGGCCCACTACGAGCAGTACTTC. Translated: CASSPTGQGAHYEQYF.

The rearrangement uses TRBV9 and TRBJ2-1; 10 bases line up with TRBD2. Germline lookup yields CDR1 SGDLS and CDR2 YYNGEE. The CDR3 extends over 16 amino acids. Trimming took 3 bases from V and 7 from J; bases not matched to a gene: 10. CDR3: CASSASLAGVVNEQFF. CDR3 DNA sequence: TGTGCCAGCAGCGCCTCTCTAGCGGGAGTAGTAAATGAGCAGTTCTTC. Full variable domain (outside the CDR3, taken from reference TRBV9 and TRBJ2-1): DSGVTQTPKHLITATGQRVTLRCSPRSGDLSVYWYQQSLDQGLQFLIQYYNGEERAKGNILERFSAQQFPDLHSELNLSSLELGDSALYFCASSASLAGVVNEQFFGPGTRLTVL.

The CDR3: CASSLGLRYEQYF. In DNA form, the CDR3 reads TGTGCCAGCAGTTTGGGACTTCGCTACGAGCAGTACTTC. The chain carries TRBV27 and TRBJ2-7, with D perhaps TRBD2 (6 bases). CDR1 MNHEY and CDR2 SMNVEV come from the germline V gene (reference sequence). Trimming took 3 bases from V and 3 from J, leaving 9 bases between them. This CDR3 region has 13 residues.

V usage is TRBV5-1 and J usage is TRBJ2-1, with 8 bases aligning to TRBD2. The CDR3 is made up of 15 amino acids. The V gene end was trimmed by 1 base and the J gene end by 9 bases; junction bases not matched to a gene: 9. Germline V gene sequence: CDR1 SGHRS, CDR2 YFSETQ. CDR3 DNA sequence: TGCGCCAGCAGCTTGTCCCTAGCGGGTGGGACTGAGCAGTTCTTC. Translating it yields CASSLSLAGGTEQFF.

This clone has only one observation. V and J are TRBV10-3 and TRBJ2-5; possibly TRBD1 or TRBD2 for D (7 bases each). TRBJ2-7 matches the DNA end more closely, so the J call is doubtful. This CDR3 comprises 14 residues. Germline lookup yields CDR1 ENHRY and CDR2 SYGVKD. The CDR3 DNA follows: TGTGCCACCACTGGGGGGGCAGGGGGATACGAGCAGTACTTC. Translated: CATTGGAGGYEQYF.

This chain joins TRBV4-1 and TRBJ2-7; D is perhaps TRBD1 or TRBD2 (6 bases each). The CDR3 sequence is 14 residues long. V shed 5 bases and J shed 2 bases, with 13 bases lying between them. The germline gives CDR1 MGHRA, CDR2 YSYEKL. The CDR3 bases are TGCGCCAGCAGCATGGAGGGGGGACCCTACGAGCAGTACTTC. Translating it yields CASSMEGGPYEQYF.

V and J are TRBV19 and TRBJ1-5; 8 bases agree with TRBD1. The CDR3 length is 15 residues. V lost 4 bases and J lost 2; bases outside the gene matches: 4. Germline lookup yields CDR1 LNHDA and CDR2 SQIVND (reference sequence). The CDR3: CASSKDRVGNQPQHF. In DNA, the CDR3 is TGTGCCAGTAGTAAGGACAGGGTGGGCAATCAGCCCCAGCATTTT.

The rearrangement joins TRBV6-4 to TRBJ2-2; the D gene is possibly TRBD2 (6 bases). The V end was cut by 6 bases, the J end by 1 base, with 24 bases between. Germline V lookup: CDR1 MRHNA, CDR2 SNTAGT. This CDR3 has 19 amino acids. The CDR3 loop reads CASSRLASPGLMNTGELFF. The CDR3 nucleotides are TGTGCCAGCAGCCGCCTAGCGTCCCCGGGACTCATGAACACCGGGGAGCTGTTTTTT.

A single count supports this clone. The rearrangement uses TRBV29-1 and TRBJ2-7, with TRBD2 identical over 8 bases. CDR3 length: 14 amino acids. V lost 6 bases and J lost 2; bases outside the gene matches: 9. In germline, CDR1 is SQVTM, CDR2 ANQGSEA. CDR3 DNA sequence: TGCAGCGTCCGGAGTCGGGAGGGCCCCTACGAGCAGTACTTC. It specifies CSVRSREGPYEQYF.

For this clone: This CDR3 is also generated by other DNA sequences in the sample. The V gene is TRBV5-6, the J gene TRBJ1-3, with no clear D. V was shortened by 2 bases and J by 0 bases, with 6 bases between the two germline ends. This CDR3 has 14 amino acids. The germline V gene has CDR1 SGHDT and CDR2 YYEEEE. CDR3 DNA sequence: TGTGCCAGCAGCTTTGGCAGCTCTGGAAACACCATATATTTT. As protein: CASSFGSSGNTIYF.

The J gene is TRBJ2-1, the V gene TRBV28; TRBD2 matches 7 bases. V lost 5 bases, J lost 7 bases, and 11 bases stayed unmatched. Germline CDR1 reads MDHEN; CDR2 reads SYDVKM. CDR3 size: 15 residues. The CDR3 coding sequence is TGTGCCAGCAGTGAACCGGGACTACTTTTGAATGAGCAGTTCTTC. Translating it yields CASSEPGLLLNEQFF.

The rearrangement uses TRBV19 and TRBJ2-5; TRBD1 is a possible D gene (5 bases). CDR3 length: 15 residues. Germline loops: CDR1 LNHDA, CDR2 SQIVND (reference sequence). Trimming left V 6 bases short and J 2 bases short, with 16 bases between. The CDR3 here is CASSLTTEFQETQYF. As DNA, the CDR3 is TGTGCCAGTAGCCTTACGACAGAATTTCAAGAGACCCAGTACTTC.

The chain carries TRBV7-6 and TRBJ1-1, with 8 bases fitting TRBD1. The germline gives CDR1 SGHVS, CDR2 FNYEAQ. The length of the CDR3 is 17 residues. J lost 0 bases, V lost 2 bases, and 8 bases had no gene match. The CDR3 DNA reads TGTGCCAGCAGCTTAAGCGCGGCAGGGGGCCTGAACACTGAAGCTTTCTTT. This gives the protein CASSLSAAGGLNTEAFF.

This chain links TRBV6-6 with TRBJ2-4; D may match TRBD1 or TRBD2 (5 bases each). CDR1 is MNHNY and CDR2 is SVGAGI in the germline V gene (reference sequence). The CDR3 sequence is 15 residues long. The V end lost 8 bases, the J end lost 0 bases, and 14 bases lay between the germline ends. The CDR3 nucleotides are TGTGCCAGCTCTGGGACGCAACTAGCCAAAAACATTCAGTACTTC. Encoded protein: CASSGTQLAKNIQYF.

The chain joins TRBV28 to TRBJ1-1, with D maybe TRBD1 (5 bases). With 6 bases removed from V and 0 bases from J, the gap between germline ends came to 8 bases. The CDR3 has 13 amino acids. Per germline, CDR1 MDHEN and CDR2 SYDVKM. The CDR3, as DNA: TGTGCCAGCAGGACAGAGATGAACACTGAAGCTTTCTTT. This sequence encodes CASRTEMNTEAFF.

DNA of the CDR3: TGTGCCAGCAGTGCCGGGACTTACTACGAGCAGTACTTC. Protein product: CASSAGTYYEQYF. The J gene is TRBJ2-7, the V gene TRBV28; TRBD2 might be the D (6 bases). Trimming took 5 bases from V and 3 from J, leaving 11 bases between them. Germline V lookup: CDR1 MDHEN, CDR2 SYDVKM. The CDR3 contains 13 residues.

The chain carries TRBV13 and TRBJ1-3; possibly TRBD1 for D (5 bases). The V end lost 3 bases, the J end lost 0 bases, and 15 bases lay between the germline ends. The CDR3 length is 17 residues. CDR1 is PRHDT and CDR2 is FYEKMQ in the germline V gene (reference sequence). The CDR3 nucleotides read TGTGCCAGCAGCTTTTCGGGGGGACCTGTCTCTGGAAACACCATATATTTT. Amino acids: CASSFSGGPVSGNTIYF.

The rearrangement links TRBV10-3 to TRBJ2-1; D unresolved. Germline CDR1 and CDR2: ENHRY and SYGVKD. Trimming took 5 bases from V and 6 from J, leaving 5 bases between them. The CDR3 is made up of 11 amino acids. The CDR3 is CAISLGNEQFF. In DNA, the CDR3 is TGTGCCATCAGTCTGGGCAATGAGCAGTTCTTC.